The 18 T cell receptor beta chains reported below all come from one sample, sequenced in a study of cytotoxic CD8 clonotypes in ibrutinib-treated CLL. TCRdb's table, derived via immunoSEQ multiplex PCR, lists solely in-frame clones and lacks some. The repertoire holds about 130,000 clones, with 70% to 80% as singletons. The sequencing used PBMCs, collected after 12 months of ibrutinib treatment. The source is a human donor with chronic lymphocytic leukemia.

This chain connects TRBV10-1 to TRBJ1-1, with D maybe TRBD1 (5 bases). V dropped 5 bases and J dropped 3 bases, with 10 bases sitting between them. There are 13 residues in the CDR3. CDR1 is WNHNN, CDR2 SYGVQD, per germline (reference sequence). The CDR3 DNA reads TGCGCCAGCAGTCGGGACGGATACACTGAAGCTTTCTTT. It translates to CASSRDGYTEAFF.

This chain joins TRBV25-1 and TRBJ2-3, with D hard to call. This CDR3 region has 13 residues. V lost 4 bases and J 1 base, leaving 6 bases between the germline ends. Per germline, CDR1 MGHDK and CDR2 SYGVNS. This CDR3 is CASSAGGTDTQYF. The CDR3 bases are TGTGCCAGCAGTGCTGGAGGCACAGATACGCAGTATTTT.

The CDR3 bases are TGTGCCAGCAGCGAGGGGGGTTCTCCCTATGGCTACACCTTC. Its translation: CASSEGGSPYGYTF. The chain joins TRBV7-2 to TRBJ1-2; maybe TRBD1 (6 bases). Germline CDR1 and CDR2: SGHTA and FQGNSA. With 5 bases removed from V and 4 bases from J, the gap between germline ends came to 14 bases. This CDR3 contains 14 residues.

This chain connects TRBV11-3 to TRBJ2-3; unclear D gene. Between the trimmed V and J ends, which lost 3 bases and 2 bases, there was a span of 9 bases. There are 14 residues in the CDR3. Germline V gene lookup returns CDR1 SGHNT and CDR2 YENEEA. The CDR3 region is CASSFGKSTDTQYF. The DNA of the CDR3 is TGTGCCAGCAGCTTCGGCAAATCCACAGATACGCAGTATTTT.

The chain joins TRBV10-3 to TRBJ2-1; the match to TRBD2 covers 9 bases. V gave up 2 bases and J gave up 0 bases; unmatched junction bases: 8. Germline V gene sequence: CDR1 ENHRY, CDR2 SYGVKD. The CDR3 is made up of 18 amino acids. The CDR3 sequence: CAISEELAGFRSYNEQFF. The CDR3 coding sequence is TGTGCCATCAGTGAGGAGCTAGCGGGATTCCGCTCCTACAATGAGCAGTTCTTC.

The chain combines TRBV5-1 with TRBJ2-7; D perhaps matches TRBD2 (5 bases). The length of the CDR3 is 14 residues. V gave up 1 base and J gave up 5 bases, with 13 bases separating them. CDR1 and CDR2 from the germline V gene are SGHRS and YFSETQ. CDR3 bases: TGCGCCAGCAGCTTGATCACGGGAAACCACGAGCAGTACTTC. It specifies CASSLITGNHEQYF.

The chain couples TRBV19 to TRBJ1-1; D ambiguous. Trimming stripped 6 bases from V and 4 bases from J, with 18 bases between. This CDR3 has 15 residues. The germline V gene has CDR1 LNHDA and CDR2 SQIVND (reference sequence). The CDR3 protein is CASRYSIRGGTEAFF. The CDR3 DNA follows: TGTGCCAGTAGGTATTCCATCCGTGGAGGCACTGAAGCTTTCTTT.

The chain joins TRBV13 to TRBJ2-1; 9 nucleotides match TRBD2. Looked up from germline, CDR1 is PRHDT and CDR2 is FYEKMQ (reference sequence). The CDR3 has 16 residues. The ends lost 1 base at V and 4 bases at J; junction bases unmatched: 5. The CDR3 bases are TGTGCCAGCAGCTTAGTAGGACTAGCGAGTTACAATGAGCAGTTCTTC. Its protein is CASSLVGLASYNEQFF.

The rearrangement links TRBV19 to TRBJ2-5; 10 bases map to TRBD2. The CDR3 loop spans 15 amino acids. Germline V CDR1 and CDR2: LNHDA, SQIVND (reference sequence). Trimming cost V 4 bases and J 5 bases; bases outside gene matches: 7. CDR3: CASSKGLAPRETQYF. The CDR3 bases are TGTGCCAGTAGTAAGGGACTAGCGCCACGGGAGACCCAGTACTTC. The entire variable domain, with the rest obtained from reference TRBV19 and TRBJ2-5, is as follows: DGGITQSPKYLFRKEGQNVTLSCEQNLNHDAMYWYRQDPGQGLRLIYYSQIVNDFQKGDIAEGYSVSREKKESFPLTVTSAQKNPTAFYLCASSKGLAPRETQYFGPGTRLLVL.

V and J are TRBV6-6 and TRBJ2-7; TRBD1 aligns across 7 bases. J lost 0 bases, V lost 6 bases, and 8 bases had no gene match. Germline-derived CDR1 and CDR2 are MNHNY and SVGAGI (reference sequence). This CDR3 contains 15 residues. CDR3 sequence reads: CASSLDRSPSYEQYF. The CDR3 DNA is TGTGCCAGCAGCTTGGACAGGAGCCCCTCCTACGAGCAGTACTTC.

In this sample, this clone turned up a few times. The chain recombines TRBV5-1 with TRBJ2-7, with TRBD1 matching over 7 bases. Germline V lookup: CDR1 SGHRS, CDR2 YFSETQ. Trimming cost V 3 bases and J 5 bases; bases outside gene matches: 8. There are 14 residues in the CDR3. Here the CDR3 DNA reads TGCGCCAGCAGCTCTAGGACAGGCTCGGACGAGCAGTACTTC. It specifies CASSSRTGSDEQYF.

This clone was counted once. This rearrangement joins TRBV6-5 to TRBJ2-7; TRBD2 might be the D (5 bases). Trimming stripped 2 bases from V and 0 bases from J, with 11 bases between. Germline CDR1 reads MNHEY; CDR2 reads SVGAGI. This CDR3 contains 15 residues. The CDR3 nucleotides read TGTGCCAGCAGTTACCTAAGCGGCAGCTCCTACGAGCAGTACTTC. Its translation: CASSYLSGSSYEQYF.

The chain employs TRBV29-1 and TRBJ2-3; D remains ambiguous. The CDR3 sequence is 11 residues long. V shed 4 bases and J shed 5 bases, with 7 bases lying between them. CDR1 is SQVTM, CDR2 ANQGSEA, per germline. The CDR3 here is CSVVGVDTQYF. CDR3 nucleotides: TGCAGCGTTGTAGGTGTAGATACGCAGTATTTT.

The chain uses TRBV19 and TRBJ2-5, with 8 bases aligning to TRBD2. Germline V gene sequence: CDR1 LNHDA, CDR2 SQIVND (reference sequence). The CDR3 contains 14 residues. V shed 6 bases and J 1 base; nucleotides not matched to a gene: 4. The CDR3 region is CASRQRGSQETQYF. The CDR3 nucleotides are TGTGCCAGTAGACAGCGGGGGTCCCAAGAGACCCAGTACTTC.

The rearrangement joins TRBV18 to TRBJ2-1; 14 nucleotides align to TRBD2. CDR3 length: 15 amino acids. In germline, CDR1 is KGHSH, CDR2 LQKENI. The V segment lost 3 bases and the J segment 10 bases; nucleotides outside the gene matches: 5. The CDR3 DNA sequence: TGTGCCAGCTCACCCGGGACTAGCGGGAGTGGGGAGCAGTTCTTC. Translating gives CASSPGTSGSGEQFF.

The J gene is TRBJ2-7, the V gene TRBV30; D gene ambiguous. Germline V CDR1 and CDR2: GTSNPN, SVGIG (reference sequence). The CDR3 is 13 residues long. The V and J ends lost 0 bases and 2 bases respectively, with 8 bases between them. CDR3 nucleotide sequence: TGTGCCTGGAGTGTCAGCGAGACCTACGAGCAGTACTTC. It yields the protein CAWSVSETYEQYF.

The chain recombines TRBV11-2 with TRBJ1-1; maybe TRBD1 (5 bases). V lost 0 bases and J 1 base, leaving 12 bases between the germline ends. Looked up from germline, CDR1 is SGHAT and CDR2 is FQNNGV. CDR3 length equals 16 residues. DNA of the CDR3: TGTGCCAGCAGCTTAGATCTTCCAGGGTCGAACACTGAAGCTTTCTTT. Protein product: CASSLDLPGSNTEAFF.

The rearrangement uses TRBV5-8 and TRBJ2-1; either TRBD1 or TRBD2 may supply D (5 bases each). V lost 4 bases and J 6 bases, leaving 14 bases between the germline ends. The germline gives CDR1 SGHTS, CDR2 YDEGEE. The CDR3 has 14 residues. The DNA for the CDR3 is TGTGCCAGCAGCGACCCGGGGCGTTCCAATGAGCAGTTCTTC. It codes for CASSDPGRSNEQFF.